This record looks at one TCR beta chain sequence and its context. Which antigen it targets is not known. No base-level quality is on record; no much larger clone is a single base apart. Starting from 500 to 600 ng total RNA, TCRbeta-specific cDNA was produced by reverse transcription with a constant-region primer and ProtoScript II reverse transcriptase. Construction of the TCRbeta libraries relied on three nested rounds of multiplex PCR, following a slightly modified ARM-PCR procedure. Multiplex TRBV1-TRBV30 forward primers and a Cbeta reverse primer were used in the first two PCR rounds, each of which was run for around 10 cycles. A final 25-cycle PCR with Deep VentR polymerase added sample barcodes and Illumina adapters. Before sequencing, amplicons of 200-500 bp were purified from gel using a QIAquick gel extraction kit. An Illumina HiSeq 2500 was used to sequence the TCRbeta amplicons with 250-bp paired-end reads. The published analysis was carried out like this. Quality trimming of reads was performed with Trimmomatic v0.33, and paired reads were merged with FLASH v1.2.11 so that full CDR3 sequences could be recovered. V, D and J germline segments were assigned to the rearranged TCRbeta sequences using MiGEC v1.2.1b. VDJtools v1.0.0 computed clonotype statistics and Shannon-Wiener diversity indices. To cut down on sampling bias, every analysis after diversity analysis relied on just the 250 most abundant clonotypes from each sample. The public reads were reanalyzed by TCRdb: fastp trimming at Q25, MiXCR alignment, in-frame beta chains only. Each entry is one CDR3 protein sequence, shown with its most common DNA and genes. These V and J calls rely on TCRdb rather than the paper's analysis. The sample has roughly 330,000 distinct CDR3 sequences on record, less than 65% of them singletons. About 6.3% of the sample lies in the top ten.

Its CDR3 holds 16 amino acids, cysteine through phenylalanine. Left in the record is the CDR3 DNA by itself, 48 bases read in frame from the first base. V has 4 bases trimmed and J has 6 bases trimmed; junction bases matching no gene number 13. Sequences SGHNT (CDR1) and YYREEE (CDR2) are obtained from the germline V gene (reference sequence). Blood RNA was extracted from unsorted whole blood with TRIzol reagent; germline DNA came from the DNeasy Blood & Tissue kit. At the time of sampling, the patients had chronic HBV infection and had not received any treatment. Before surgery, approximately 3.7 milliliters of peripheral blood were drawn into K2EDTA tubes. The data were obtained in a study of tumor-infiltrating lymphocytes in primary liver carcinoma (dated by TCRdb to between 2016 and 2019). Regarding the complete study: Surgical resection was performed in China between November 2015 and early 2016 on about 5 patients with histopathologically diagnosed primary liver carcinoma. Hepatocellular carcinoma (four) or combined HCC and intrahepatic cholangiocarcinoma (one) was present in the five patients, who were three men and two women aged 30 to 69 years. A total of approximately 35 specimens from 5 patients underwent TCRbeta repertoire sequencing, comprising 25 or so tumor regions, 5 adjacent noncancerous liver tissues and 5 peripheral blood samples. Across five regions of each liver tumor, along with adjacent normal tissue and blood, the study brought together TCRbeta repertoire sequencing, expression microarrays and whole-exome sequencing. Each sample produced about 3.65 to 7.13 million productive TCRbeta reads, and read depth showed no significant difference between tissue types. Technical replicate repertoires showed high reproducibility, with mean shared-clone rates approximately 0.89 and correlation coefficients above 0.95. The tumors of the five patients were staged as T1-T3 N0M0, with maximum diameters ranging from about 4 to 10 cm. Summary of the overall study and its limitations: Comparison of CD4+ and CD8+ T cell repertoires was precluded by the use of bulk unsorted samples. Because only the TCR beta chain was sequenced and unpaired alpha chains were not captured, true repertoire diversity is likely underestimated. The study included only a few patients, and the authors note findings should be validated in a larger study. The top 250 clones accounted for a significantly greater share of the repertoire in tumors than in blood (p = 0.039). Repertoire overlap was higher between tumor regions (mean about 36%) than tumor-adjacent (17%) or tumor-blood (approximately 14%) pairs, consistent with antigen-driven expansion.

The clonotype originates from a man aged 40-49 years with primary liver carcinoma and hepatitis B virus infection. Sequenced sample: peripheral blood. Recombination linked TRBV5-4 to TRBJ2-1, and 7 bases in between align with TRBD2. The nucleotide sequence reads as follows: TGTGCCAGCAGCCCGGAGAGCGGGGCAGCCTCCAATGAGCAGTTCTTC. The encoded protein is CASSPESGAASNEQFF.